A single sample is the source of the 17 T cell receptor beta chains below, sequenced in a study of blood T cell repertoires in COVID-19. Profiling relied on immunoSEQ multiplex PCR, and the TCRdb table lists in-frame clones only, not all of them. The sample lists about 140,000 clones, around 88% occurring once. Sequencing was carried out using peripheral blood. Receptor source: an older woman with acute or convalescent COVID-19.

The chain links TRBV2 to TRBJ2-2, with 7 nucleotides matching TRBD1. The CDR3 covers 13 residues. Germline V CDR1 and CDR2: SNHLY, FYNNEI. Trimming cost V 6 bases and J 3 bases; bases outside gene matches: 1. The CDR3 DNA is TGTGCCAGCAGGGGACAGTACACCGGGGAGCTGTTTTTT. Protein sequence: CASRGQYTGELFF. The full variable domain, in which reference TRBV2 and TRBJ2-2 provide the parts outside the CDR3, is EPEVTQTPSHQVTQMGQEVILRCVPISNHLYFYWYRQILGQKVEFLVSFYNNEISEKSEIFDDQFSVERPDGSNFTLKIRSTKLEDSAMYFCASRGQYTGELFFGEGSRLTVL.

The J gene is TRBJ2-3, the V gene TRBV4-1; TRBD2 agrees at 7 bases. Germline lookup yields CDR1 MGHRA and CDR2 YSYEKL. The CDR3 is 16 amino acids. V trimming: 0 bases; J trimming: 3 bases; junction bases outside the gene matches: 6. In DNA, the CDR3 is TGCGCCAGCAGCCAAGATGCTAGCGGCGCTACAGATACGCAGTATTTT. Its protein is CASSQDASGATDTQYF.

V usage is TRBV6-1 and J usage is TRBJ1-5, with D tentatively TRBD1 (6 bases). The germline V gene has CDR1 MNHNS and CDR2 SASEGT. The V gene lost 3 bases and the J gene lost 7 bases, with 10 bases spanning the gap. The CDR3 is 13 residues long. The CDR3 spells CASSDYRGQPQHF. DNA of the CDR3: TGTGCCAGCAGTGATTATAGGGGGCAGCCCCAGCATTTT.

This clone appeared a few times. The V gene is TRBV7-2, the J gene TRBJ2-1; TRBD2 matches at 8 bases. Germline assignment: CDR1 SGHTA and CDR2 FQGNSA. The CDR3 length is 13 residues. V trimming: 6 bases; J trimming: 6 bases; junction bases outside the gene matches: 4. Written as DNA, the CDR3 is TGTGCCAGCAGACCGGGAGGGAGCAATGAGCAGTTCTTC. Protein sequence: CASRPGGSNEQFF.

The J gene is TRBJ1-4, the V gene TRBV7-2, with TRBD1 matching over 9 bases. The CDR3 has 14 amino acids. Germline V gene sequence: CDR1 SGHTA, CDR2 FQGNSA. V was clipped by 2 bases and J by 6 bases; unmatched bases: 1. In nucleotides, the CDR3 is TGTGCCAGCAGCTTAAGACAGGGGGATGAAAAACTGTTTTTT. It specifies CASSLRQGDEKLFF.

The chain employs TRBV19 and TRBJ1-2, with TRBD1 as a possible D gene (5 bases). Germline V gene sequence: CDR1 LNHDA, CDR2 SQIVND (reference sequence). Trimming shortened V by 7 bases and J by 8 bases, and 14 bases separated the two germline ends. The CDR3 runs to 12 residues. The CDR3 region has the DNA TGTGCCAGTAACACCGCGGGGGTCGGCTACACCTTC. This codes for CASNTAGVGYTF.

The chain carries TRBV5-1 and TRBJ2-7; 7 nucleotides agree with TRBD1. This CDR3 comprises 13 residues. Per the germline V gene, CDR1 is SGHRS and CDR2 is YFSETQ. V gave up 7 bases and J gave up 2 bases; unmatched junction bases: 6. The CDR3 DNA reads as TGCGCCAGCCGCAGGGGGATGACCTACGAGCAGTACTTC. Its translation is CASRRGMTYEQYF.

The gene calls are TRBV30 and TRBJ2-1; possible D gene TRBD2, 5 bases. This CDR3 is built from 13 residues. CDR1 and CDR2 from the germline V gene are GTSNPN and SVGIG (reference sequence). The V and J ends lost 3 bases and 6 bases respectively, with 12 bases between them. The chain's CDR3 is CAWSAGGPNEQFF. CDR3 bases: TGTGCCTGGAGCGCGGGCGGGCCCAATGAGCAGTTCTTC.

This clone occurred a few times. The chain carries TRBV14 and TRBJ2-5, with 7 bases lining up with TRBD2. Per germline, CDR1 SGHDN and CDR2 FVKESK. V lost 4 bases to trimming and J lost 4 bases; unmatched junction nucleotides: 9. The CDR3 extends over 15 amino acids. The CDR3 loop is CASSLTTSPPETQYF. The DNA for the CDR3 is TGTGCCAGCAGCCTAACGACTAGCCCGCCAGAGACCCAGTACTTC.

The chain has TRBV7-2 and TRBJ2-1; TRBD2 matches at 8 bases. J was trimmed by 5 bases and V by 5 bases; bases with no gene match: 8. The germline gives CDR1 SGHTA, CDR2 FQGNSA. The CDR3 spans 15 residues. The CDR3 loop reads CASSPGGGRDNEQFF. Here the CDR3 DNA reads TGTGCCAGCAGCCCTGGCGGGGGGCGAGACAATGAGCAGTTCTTC.

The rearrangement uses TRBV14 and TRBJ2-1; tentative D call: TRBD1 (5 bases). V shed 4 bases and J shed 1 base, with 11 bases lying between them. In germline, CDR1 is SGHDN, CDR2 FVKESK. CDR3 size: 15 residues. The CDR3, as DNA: TGTGCCAGCAGCCCAAGACAGATTTCCTACAATGAGCAGTTCTTC. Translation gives CASSPRQISYNEQFF.

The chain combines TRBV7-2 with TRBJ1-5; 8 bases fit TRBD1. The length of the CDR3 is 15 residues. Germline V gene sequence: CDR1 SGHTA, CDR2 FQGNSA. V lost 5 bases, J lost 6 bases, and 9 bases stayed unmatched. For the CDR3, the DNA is TGTGCCAGCAGCCCTGGACAGGGTTTCACTCAGCCCCAGCATTTT. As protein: CASSPGQGFTQPQHF.

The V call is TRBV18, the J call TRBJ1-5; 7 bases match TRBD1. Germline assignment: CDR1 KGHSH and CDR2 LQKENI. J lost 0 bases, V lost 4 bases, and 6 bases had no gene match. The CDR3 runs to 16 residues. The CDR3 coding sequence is TGTGCCAGCTCACTCAACCAGGGGGTTAGCAATCAGCCCCAGCATTTT. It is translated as CASSLNQGVSNQPQHF.

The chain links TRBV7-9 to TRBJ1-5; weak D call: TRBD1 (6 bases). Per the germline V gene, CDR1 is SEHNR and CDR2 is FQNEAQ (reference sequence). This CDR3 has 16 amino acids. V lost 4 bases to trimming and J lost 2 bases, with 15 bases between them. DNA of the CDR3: TGTGCCAGCAGCTCCCTAGGGGGAGAGGGCAATCAGCCCCAGCATTTT. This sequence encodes CASSSLGGEGNQPQHF.

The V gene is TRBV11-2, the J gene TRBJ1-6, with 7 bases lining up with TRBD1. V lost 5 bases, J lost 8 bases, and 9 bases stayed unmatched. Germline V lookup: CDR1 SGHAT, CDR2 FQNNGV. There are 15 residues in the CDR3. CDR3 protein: CASSIQGPRDSPLHF. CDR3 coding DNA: TGTGCCAGCAGCATACAGGGGCCGAGGGATTCACCCCTCCACTTT.

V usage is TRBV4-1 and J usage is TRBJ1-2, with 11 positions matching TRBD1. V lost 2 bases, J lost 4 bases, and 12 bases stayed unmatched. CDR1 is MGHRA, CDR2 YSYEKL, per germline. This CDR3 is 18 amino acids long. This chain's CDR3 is CASSQLRDRGGLFYGYTF. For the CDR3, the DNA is TGCGCCAGCAGCCAACTACGGGACAGGGGGGGACTATTCTATGGCTACACCTTC.

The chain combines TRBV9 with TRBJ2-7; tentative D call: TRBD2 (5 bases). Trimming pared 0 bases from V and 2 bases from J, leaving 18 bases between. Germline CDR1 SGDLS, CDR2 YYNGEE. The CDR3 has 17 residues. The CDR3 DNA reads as TGTGCCAGCAGCGTAGCGACTACAGTGACGGCCCCCTACGAGCAGTACTTC. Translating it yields CASSVATTVTAPYEQYF.